The clone carrying this T cell receptor (beta chain) has a count of ten or more. Trimming removed 1 base from V and 8 bases from J, with 8 bases in between. This CDR3 comprises 12 residues. This record belongs to a study of T-cell reconstitution after alpha-beta-depleted transplantation in children. It was with unique molecular identifiers that the TCRbeta library was prepared. TCRdb independently ran MiXCR on the PCR reads; one entry per CDR3 protein. The sample carries 400,000 to 500,000 distinct CDR3 sequences, roughly 10% recorded once. Sequenced material: PBMCs from the stem cell graft donor, taken from the stem cell graft. The clonotype comes from a human donor who donated a stem cell graft to a child with acute myeloid leukemia. The rearrangement links TRBV12-3 or TRBV12-4 to TRBJ1-1, with TRBD1 as a possible D gene (5 bases). CDR3 sequence: CASSLGGVEAFF. CDR3 nucleotides: TGTGCCAGCAGTTTAGGGGGCGTCGAAGCTTTCTTT.